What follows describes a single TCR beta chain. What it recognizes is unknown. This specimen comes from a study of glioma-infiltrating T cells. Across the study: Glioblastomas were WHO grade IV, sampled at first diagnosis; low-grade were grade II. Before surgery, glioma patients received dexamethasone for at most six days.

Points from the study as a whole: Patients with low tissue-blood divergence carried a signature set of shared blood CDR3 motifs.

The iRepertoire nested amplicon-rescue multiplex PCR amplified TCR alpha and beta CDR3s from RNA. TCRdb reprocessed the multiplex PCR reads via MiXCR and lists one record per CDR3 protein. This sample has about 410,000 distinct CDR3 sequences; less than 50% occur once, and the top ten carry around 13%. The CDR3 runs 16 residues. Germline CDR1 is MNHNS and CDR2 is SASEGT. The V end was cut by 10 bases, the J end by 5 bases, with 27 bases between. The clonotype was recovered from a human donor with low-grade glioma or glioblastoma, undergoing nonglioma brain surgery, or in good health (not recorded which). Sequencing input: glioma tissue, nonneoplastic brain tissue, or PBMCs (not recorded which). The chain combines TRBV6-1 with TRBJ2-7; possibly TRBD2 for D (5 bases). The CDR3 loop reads CAISSLRGADVDEQYF. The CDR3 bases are TGTGCCATCAGCTCCTTACGGGGAGCCGACGTGGACGAGCAGTACTTC.